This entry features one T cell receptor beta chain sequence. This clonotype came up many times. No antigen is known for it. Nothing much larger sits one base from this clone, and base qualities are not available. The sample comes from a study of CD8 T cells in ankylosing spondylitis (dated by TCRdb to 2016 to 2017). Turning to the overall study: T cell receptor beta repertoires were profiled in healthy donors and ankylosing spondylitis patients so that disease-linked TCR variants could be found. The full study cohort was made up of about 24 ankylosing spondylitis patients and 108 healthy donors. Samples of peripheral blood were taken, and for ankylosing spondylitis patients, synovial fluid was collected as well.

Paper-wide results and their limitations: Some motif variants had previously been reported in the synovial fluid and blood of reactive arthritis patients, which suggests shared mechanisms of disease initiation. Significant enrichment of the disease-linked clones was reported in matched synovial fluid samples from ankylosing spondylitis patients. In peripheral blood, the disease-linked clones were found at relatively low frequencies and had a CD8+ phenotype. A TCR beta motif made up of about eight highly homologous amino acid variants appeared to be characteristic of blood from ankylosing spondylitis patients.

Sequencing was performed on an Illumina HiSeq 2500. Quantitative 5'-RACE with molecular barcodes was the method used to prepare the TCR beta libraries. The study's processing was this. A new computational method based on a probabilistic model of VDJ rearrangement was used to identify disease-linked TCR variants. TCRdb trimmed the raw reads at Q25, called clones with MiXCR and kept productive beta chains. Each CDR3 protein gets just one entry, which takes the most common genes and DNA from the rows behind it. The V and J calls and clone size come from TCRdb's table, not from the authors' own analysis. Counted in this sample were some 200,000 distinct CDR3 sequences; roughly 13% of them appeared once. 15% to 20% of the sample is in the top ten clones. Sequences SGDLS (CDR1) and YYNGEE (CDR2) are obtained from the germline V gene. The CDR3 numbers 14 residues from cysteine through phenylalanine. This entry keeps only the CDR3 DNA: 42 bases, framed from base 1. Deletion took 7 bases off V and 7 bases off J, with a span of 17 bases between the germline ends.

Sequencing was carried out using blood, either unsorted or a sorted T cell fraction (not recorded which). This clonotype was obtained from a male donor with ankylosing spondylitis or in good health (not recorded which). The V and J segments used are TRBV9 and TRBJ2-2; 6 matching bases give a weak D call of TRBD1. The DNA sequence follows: TGTGCCAGCGGGGGCCCCCTCCAGGACGGGGAGCTGTTTTTT. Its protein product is CASGGPLQDGELFF.